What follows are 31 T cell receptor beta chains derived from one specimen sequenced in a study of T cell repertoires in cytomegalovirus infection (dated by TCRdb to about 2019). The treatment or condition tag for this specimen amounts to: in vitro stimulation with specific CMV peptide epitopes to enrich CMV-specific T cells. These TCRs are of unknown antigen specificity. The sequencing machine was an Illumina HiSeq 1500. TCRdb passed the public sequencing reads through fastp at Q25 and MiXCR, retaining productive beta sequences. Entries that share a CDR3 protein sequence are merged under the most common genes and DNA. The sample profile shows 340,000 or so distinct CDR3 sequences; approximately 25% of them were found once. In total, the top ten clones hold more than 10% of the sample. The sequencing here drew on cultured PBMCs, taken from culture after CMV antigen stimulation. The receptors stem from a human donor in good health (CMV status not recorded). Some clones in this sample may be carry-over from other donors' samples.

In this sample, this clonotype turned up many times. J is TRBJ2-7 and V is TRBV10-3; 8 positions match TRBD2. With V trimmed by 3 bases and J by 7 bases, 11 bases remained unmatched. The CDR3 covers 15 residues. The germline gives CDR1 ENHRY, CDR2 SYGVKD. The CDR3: CAISDSRAGAGEQYV. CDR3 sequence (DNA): TGTGCCATCAGTGACTCTCGAGCGGGAGCGGGGGAGCAGTACGTC.

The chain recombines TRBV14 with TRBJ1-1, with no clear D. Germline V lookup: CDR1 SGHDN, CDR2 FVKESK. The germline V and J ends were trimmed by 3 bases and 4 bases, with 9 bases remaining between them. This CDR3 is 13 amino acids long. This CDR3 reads CASSQYLATEAFF. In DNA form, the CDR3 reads TGTGCCAGCAGCCAGTACCTGGCCACTGAAGCTTTCTTT.

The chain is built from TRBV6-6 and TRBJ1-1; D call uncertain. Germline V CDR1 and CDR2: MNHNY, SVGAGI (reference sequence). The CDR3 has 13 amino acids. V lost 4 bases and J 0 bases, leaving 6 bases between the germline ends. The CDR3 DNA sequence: TGTGCCAGCAGTTGGGCCATGAACACTGAAGCTTTCTTT. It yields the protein CASSWAMNTEAFF.

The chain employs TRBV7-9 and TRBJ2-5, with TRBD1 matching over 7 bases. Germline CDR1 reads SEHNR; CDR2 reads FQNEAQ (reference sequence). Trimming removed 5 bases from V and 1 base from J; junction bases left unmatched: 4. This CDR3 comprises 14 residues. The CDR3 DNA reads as TGTGCCAGCAGCATACAGGGGCTCCAAGAGACCCAGTACTTC. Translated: CASSIQGLQETQYF.

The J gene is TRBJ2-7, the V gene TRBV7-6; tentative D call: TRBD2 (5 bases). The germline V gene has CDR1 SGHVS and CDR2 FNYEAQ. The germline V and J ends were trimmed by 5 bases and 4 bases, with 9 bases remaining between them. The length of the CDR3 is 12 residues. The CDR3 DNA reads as TGTGCCAGCAGCGAGGGAAGTTACGAGCAGTACTTC. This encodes CASSEGSYEQYF.

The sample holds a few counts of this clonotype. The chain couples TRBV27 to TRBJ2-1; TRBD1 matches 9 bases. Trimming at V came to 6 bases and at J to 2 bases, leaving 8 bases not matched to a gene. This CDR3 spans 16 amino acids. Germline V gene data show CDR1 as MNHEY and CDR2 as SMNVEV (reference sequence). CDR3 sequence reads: CASSPDWDRAYNEQFF. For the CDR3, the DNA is TGTGCCAGCAGCCCAGATTGGGACAGGGCCTACAATGAGCAGTTCTTC.

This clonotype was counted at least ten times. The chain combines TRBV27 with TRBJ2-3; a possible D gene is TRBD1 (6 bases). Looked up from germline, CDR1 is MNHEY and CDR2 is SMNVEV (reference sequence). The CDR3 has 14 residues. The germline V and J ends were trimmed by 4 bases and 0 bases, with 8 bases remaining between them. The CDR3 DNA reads TGTGCCAGCAGTTGGGGGACAAGCACAGATACGCAGTATTTT. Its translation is CASSWGTSTDTQYF.

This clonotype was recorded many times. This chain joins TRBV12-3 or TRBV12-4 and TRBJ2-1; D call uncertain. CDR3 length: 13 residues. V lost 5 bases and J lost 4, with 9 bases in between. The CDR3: CASSPDQYNEQFF. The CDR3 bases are TGTGCCAGCAGTCCCGACCAATACAATGAGCAGTTCTTC.

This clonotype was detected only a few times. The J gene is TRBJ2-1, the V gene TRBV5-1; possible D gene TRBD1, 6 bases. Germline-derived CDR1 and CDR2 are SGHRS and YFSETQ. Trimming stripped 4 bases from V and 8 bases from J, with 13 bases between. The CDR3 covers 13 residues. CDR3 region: CASSTTGSDEQFF. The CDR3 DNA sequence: TGCGCCAGCAGCACCACAGGGAGCGATGAGCAGTTCTTC.

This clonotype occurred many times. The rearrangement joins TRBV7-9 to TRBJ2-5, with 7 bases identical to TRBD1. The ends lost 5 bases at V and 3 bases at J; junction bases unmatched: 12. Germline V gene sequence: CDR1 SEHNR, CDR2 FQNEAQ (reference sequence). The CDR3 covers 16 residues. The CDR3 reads CASSRPRGQGEETQYF. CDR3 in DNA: TGTGCCAGCAGCAGACCGCGAGGGCAGGGGGAAGAGACCCAGTACTTC.

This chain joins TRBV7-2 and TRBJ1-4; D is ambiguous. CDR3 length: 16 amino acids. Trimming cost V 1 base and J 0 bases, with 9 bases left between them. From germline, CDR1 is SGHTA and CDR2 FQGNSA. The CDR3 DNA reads TGTGCCAGCAGCTTAGGGCACGGGACAACTAATGAAAAACTGTTTTTT. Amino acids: CASSLGHGTTNEKLFF.

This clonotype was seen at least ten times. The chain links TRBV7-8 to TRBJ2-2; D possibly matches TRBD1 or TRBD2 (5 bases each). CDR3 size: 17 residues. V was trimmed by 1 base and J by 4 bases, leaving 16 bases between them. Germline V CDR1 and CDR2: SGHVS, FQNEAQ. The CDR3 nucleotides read TGTGCCAGCAGCTTAGAGGGCGGGTCAGGGCGCACCGGGGAGCTGTTTTTT. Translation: CASSLEGGSGRTGELFF.

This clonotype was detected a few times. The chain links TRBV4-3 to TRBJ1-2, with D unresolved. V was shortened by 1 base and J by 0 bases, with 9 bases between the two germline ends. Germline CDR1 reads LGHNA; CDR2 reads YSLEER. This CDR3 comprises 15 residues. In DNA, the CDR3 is TGCGCCAGCAGCCAAGTGGCAGGCGCTAACTATGGCTACACCTTC. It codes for CASSQVAGANYGYTF.

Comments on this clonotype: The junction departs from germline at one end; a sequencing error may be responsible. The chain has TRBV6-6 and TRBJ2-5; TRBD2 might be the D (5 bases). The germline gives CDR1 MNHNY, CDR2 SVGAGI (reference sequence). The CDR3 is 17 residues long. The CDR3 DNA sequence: TGTGCCAGCAGTCACTCGTTCGGGAAGTCTGGTGGAGAGACCCAGTACTTC. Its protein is CASSHSFGKSGGETQYF.

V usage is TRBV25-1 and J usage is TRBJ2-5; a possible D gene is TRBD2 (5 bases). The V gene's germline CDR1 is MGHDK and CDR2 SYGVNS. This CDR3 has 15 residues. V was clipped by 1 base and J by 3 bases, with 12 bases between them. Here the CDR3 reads CASSELSPAEETQYF. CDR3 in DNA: TGTGCCAGCAGTGAATTAAGTCCAGCGGAAGAGACCCAGTACTTC.

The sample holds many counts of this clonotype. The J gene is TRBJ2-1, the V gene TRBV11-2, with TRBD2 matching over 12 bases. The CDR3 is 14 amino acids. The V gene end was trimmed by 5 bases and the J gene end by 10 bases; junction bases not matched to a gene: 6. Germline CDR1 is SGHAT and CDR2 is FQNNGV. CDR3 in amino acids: CASSHGLAGREQFF. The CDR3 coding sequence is TGTGCCAGCAGCCACGGACTAGCGGGAAGAGAGCAGTTCTTC.

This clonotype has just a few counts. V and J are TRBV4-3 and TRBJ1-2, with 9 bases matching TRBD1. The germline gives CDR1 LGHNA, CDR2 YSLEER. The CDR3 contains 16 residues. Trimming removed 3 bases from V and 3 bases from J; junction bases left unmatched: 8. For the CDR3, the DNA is TGCGCCAGCAGCCACCCGGACAGGGGTGGATACTATGGCTACACCTTC. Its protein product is CASSHPDRGGYYGYTF.

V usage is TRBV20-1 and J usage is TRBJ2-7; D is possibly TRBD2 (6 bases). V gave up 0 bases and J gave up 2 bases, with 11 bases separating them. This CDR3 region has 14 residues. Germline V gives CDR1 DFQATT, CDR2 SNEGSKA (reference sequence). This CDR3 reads CSARDRTTAYEQYF. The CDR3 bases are TGCAGTGCTAGAGACAGGACTACGGCCTACGAGCAGTACTTC.

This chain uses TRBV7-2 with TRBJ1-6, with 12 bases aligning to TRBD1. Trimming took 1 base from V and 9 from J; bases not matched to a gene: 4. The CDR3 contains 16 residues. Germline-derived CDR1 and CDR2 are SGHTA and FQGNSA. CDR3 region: CASSLGGTGGGSPLHF. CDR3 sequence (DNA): TGTGCCAGCAGCTTAGGGGGGACAGGGGGCGGTTCACCCCTCCACTTT.

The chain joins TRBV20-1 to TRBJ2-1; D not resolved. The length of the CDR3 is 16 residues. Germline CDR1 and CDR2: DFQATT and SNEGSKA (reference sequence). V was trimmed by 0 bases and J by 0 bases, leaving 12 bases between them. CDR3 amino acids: CSARDLPQNSYNEQFF. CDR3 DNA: TGCAGTGCTAGAGATCTGCCGCAAAACTCCTACAATGAGCAGTTCTTC.

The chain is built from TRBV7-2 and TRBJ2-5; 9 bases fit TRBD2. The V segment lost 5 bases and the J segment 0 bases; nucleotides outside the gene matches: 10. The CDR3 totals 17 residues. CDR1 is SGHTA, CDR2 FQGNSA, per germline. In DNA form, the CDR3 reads TGTGCCAGCAGCCCTGGACCTAGCGGGGCGTACCAAGAGACCCAGTACTTC. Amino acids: CASSPGPSGAYQETQYF.

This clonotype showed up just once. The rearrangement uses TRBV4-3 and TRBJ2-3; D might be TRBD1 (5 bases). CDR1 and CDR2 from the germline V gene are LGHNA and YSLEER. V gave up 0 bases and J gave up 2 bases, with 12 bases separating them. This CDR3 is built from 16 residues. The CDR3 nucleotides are TGCGCCAGCAGCCAAGATCCAGGGCTGTTCACAGATACGCAGTATTTT. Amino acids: CASSQDPGLFTDTQYF.

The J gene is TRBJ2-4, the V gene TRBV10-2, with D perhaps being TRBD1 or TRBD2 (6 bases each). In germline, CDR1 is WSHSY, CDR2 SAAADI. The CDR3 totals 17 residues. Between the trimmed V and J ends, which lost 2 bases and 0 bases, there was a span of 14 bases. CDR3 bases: TGCGCCAGCAGTGAGAACGGAGGGGGAGTAGCCAAAAACATTCAGTACTTC. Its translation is CASSENGGGVAKNIQYF.

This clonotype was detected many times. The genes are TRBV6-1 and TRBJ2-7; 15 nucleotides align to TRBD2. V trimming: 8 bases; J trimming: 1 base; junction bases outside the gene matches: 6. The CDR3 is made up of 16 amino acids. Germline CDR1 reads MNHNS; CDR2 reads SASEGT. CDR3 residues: CASEKGLAGGSYEQYV. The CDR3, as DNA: TGTGCCAGCGAGAAGGGACTAGCGGGAGGTTCCTACGAGCAGTACGTC.

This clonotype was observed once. CDR3 bases: TGTGCCAGCAGCTTAGTTGGGGATTGGGGCACTGAAGCTTTCTTT. It is translated as CASSLVGDWGTEAFF. V is TRBV7-6 and J is TRBJ1-1, with D unresolved. Germline V gene sequence: CDR1 SGHVS, CDR2 FNYEAQ. The CDR3 has 15 residues. Trimming removed 1 base from V and 4 bases from J, with 13 bases in between. Combining the CDR3 with reference TRBV7-6 and TRBJ1-1 gives the whole variable domain GAGVSQSPRYKVTKRGQDVALRCDPISGHVSLYWYRQALGQGPEFLTYFNYEAQQDKSGLPNDRFSAERPEGSISTLTIQRTEQRDSAMYRCASSLVGDWGTEAFFGQGTRLTVV.

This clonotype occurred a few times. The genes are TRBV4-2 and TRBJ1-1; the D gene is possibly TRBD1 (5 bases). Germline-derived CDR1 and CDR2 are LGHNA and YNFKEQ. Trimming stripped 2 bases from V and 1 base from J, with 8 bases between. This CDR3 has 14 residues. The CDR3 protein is CASSQRGENTEAFF. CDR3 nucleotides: TGTGCCAGCAGCCAACGGGGGGAGAACACTGAAGCTTTCTTT.

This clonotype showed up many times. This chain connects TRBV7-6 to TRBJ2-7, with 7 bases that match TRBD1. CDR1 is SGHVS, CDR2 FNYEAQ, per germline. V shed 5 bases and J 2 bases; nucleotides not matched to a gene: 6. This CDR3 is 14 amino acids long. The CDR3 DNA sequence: TGTGCCAGCAGCCTAAGGGACAGTACCTACGAGCAGTACTTC. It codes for CASSLRDSTYEQYF. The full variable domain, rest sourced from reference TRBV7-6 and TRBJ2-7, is GAGVSQSPRYKVTKRGQDVALRCDPISGHVSLYWYRQALGQGPEFLTYFNYEAQQDKSGLPNDRFSAERPEGSISTLTIQRTEQRDSAMYRCASSLRDSTYEQYFGPGTRLTVT.

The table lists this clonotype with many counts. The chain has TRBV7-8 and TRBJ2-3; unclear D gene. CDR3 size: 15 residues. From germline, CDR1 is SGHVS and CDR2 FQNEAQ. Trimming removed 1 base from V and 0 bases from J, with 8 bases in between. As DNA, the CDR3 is TGTGCCAGCAGCTTAGTCCGGATCAGCACAGATACGCAGTATTTT. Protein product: CASSLVRISTDTQYF.

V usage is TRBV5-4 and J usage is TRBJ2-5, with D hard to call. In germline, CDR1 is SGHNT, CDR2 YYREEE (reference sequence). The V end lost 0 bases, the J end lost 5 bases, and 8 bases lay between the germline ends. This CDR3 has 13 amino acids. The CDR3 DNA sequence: TGTGCCAGCAGCTTGGACTTCACGGAGACCCAGTACTTC. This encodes CASSLDFTETQYF.

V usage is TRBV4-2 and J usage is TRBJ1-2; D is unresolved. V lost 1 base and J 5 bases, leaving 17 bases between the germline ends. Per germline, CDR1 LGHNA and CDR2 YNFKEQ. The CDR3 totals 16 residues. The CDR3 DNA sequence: TGTGCCAGCAGCCAAGGTCCGGGCGGTGTGGAATATGGCTACACCTTC. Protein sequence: CASSQGPGGVEYGYTF.

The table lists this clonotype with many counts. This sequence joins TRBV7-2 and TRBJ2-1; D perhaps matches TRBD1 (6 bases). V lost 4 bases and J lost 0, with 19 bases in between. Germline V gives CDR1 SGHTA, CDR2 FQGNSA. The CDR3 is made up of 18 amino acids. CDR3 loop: CASSSKPTGFSSYNEQFF. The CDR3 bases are TGTGCCAGCAGCTCGAAGCCTACAGGGTTCAGCTCCTACAATGAGCAGTTCTTC. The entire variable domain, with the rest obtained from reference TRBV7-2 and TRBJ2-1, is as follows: GAGVSQSPSNKVTEKGKDVELRCDPISGHTALYWYRQSLGQGLEFLIYFQGNSAPDKSGLPSDRFSAERTGGSVSTLTIQRTQQEDSAVYLCASSSKPTGFSSYNEQFFGPGTRLTVL.